These 19 T cell receptor beta chains originate from one sample sequenced in a study of neoadjuvant anti-PD-1 for oral cavity cancer. Some clones are missing from TCRdb's copy, which holds only in-frame ones; the method was immunoSEQ multiplex PCR. The repertoire consists of approximately 42,000 clones, with 65% to 80% occurring once and the leading ten covering 4% to 5.5%. Time point specified: after neoadjuvant nivolumab, at surgical resection. The specimen was PBMCs, collected after nivolumab (anti-PD-1) treatment. Receptors originate from a person aged 35 to 85 with oral cavity squamous cell carcinoma.

V is TRBV7-6 and J is TRBJ1-6; D gene unclear. The germline V and J ends were trimmed by 6 bases and 6 bases, with 9 bases remaining between them. Germline V gene data show CDR1 as SGHVS and CDR2 as FNYEAQ. CDR3 length: 13 amino acids. The CDR3 loop reads CASSPRVNSPLHF. The CDR3, as DNA: TGTGCCAGCAGTCCTCGGGTTAATTCACCCCTCCACTTT.

The rearrangement joins TRBV2 to TRBJ2-3; tentatively, D is TRBD1 (5 bases). Germline V gives CDR1 SNHLY, CDR2 FYNNEI. The CDR3 is 12 amino acids. With 3 bases removed from V and 6 bases from J, the gap between germline ends came to 7 bases. The CDR3 reads CASSDAGDTQYF. As DNA, the CDR3 is TGTGCCAGCAGTGACGCAGGGGATACGCAGTATTTT. The complete variable domain, with remaining parts taken from reference TRBV2 and TRBJ2-3, reads EPEVTQTPSHQVTQMGQEVILRCVPISNHLYFYWYRQILGQKVEFLVSFYNNEISEKSEIFDDQFSVERPDGSNFTLKIRSTKLEDSAMYFCASSDAGDTQYFGPGTRLTVL.

Only one count was recorded for this clone. The rearrangement joins TRBV12-5 to TRBJ1-3; TRBD1 matches at 9 bases. V was clipped by 1 base and J by 3 bases; unmatched bases: 4. The CDR3 consists of 16 residues. CDR1 and CDR2 from the germline V gene are LGHNT and FRNRAP. CDR3 amino acids: CASGLEDRGFGNTIYF. The DNA of the CDR3 is TGTGCTAGTGGTTTGGAGGACAGGGGATTTGGAAACACCATATATTTT.

This clone was observed a single time. The rearrangement uses TRBV30 and TRBJ2-5; weak D call: TRBD1 (5 bases). V dropped 3 bases and J dropped 5 bases, with 10 bases sitting between them. CDR1 GTSNPN and CDR2 SVGIG come from the germline V gene (reference sequence). The CDR3 has 12 amino acids. The CDR3 is CAWRYRWETQYF. The CDR3 DNA is TGTGCCTGGAGATACAGGTGGGAGACCCAGTACTTC.

This clone has just a few counts. This chain joins TRBV27 and TRBJ2-7; D may be TRBD1 (6 bases). CDR1 and CDR2 (germline): MNHEY, SMNVEV (reference sequence). The CDR3 is 14 amino acids. Trimming removed 2 bases at V and 7 bases at J, with 15 bases between. DNA for the CDR3: TGTGCCAGCAGTTTAGGACCCGGGACACAGGAGCAGTACTTC. This gives the protein CASSLGPGTQEQYF.

The rearrangement links TRBV28 to TRBJ1-3; 7 positions agree with TRBD1. This CDR3 is 16 amino acids long. Germline lookup yields CDR1 MDHEN and CDR2 SYDVKM. V lost 6 bases to trimming and J lost 0 bases; unmatched junction nucleotides: 8. The CDR3 is CASSLPGQTSGNTIYF. CDR3 sequence (DNA): TGTGCCAGCAGCCTTCCGGGACAGACCTCTGGAAACACCATATATTTT.

J is TRBJ2-7 and V is TRBV6-5; 8 nucleotides line up with TRBD1. From germline, CDR1 is MNHEY and CDR2 SVGAGI. V dropped 6 bases and J dropped 4; count of bases not matched to a gene: 11. The CDR3 loop spans 15 amino acids. The DNA of the CDR3 is TGTGCCAGCAGCACTGACAGGGGCCCCACATACGAGCAGTACTTC. Protein: CASSTDRGPTYEQYF.

As DNA, the CDR3 is TGTGCCAGCAGCAACCGACGGATAAGCTCCTACGAGCAGTACTTC. It is translated as CASSNRRISSYEQYF. The chain recombines TRBV7-8 with TRBJ2-7; no definite D call. The CDR3 is made up of 15 amino acids. V lost 5 bases, J lost 0 bases, and 14 bases lay in between. Germline loops: CDR1 SGHVS, CDR2 FQNEAQ.

This chain uses TRBV2 with TRBJ1-5, with D tentatively TRBD1 (5 bases). This CDR3 comprises 18 residues. CDR1 and CDR2 (germline): SNHLY, FYNNEI. Trimming shortened V by 5 bases and J by 2 bases, and 22 bases separated the two germline ends. The chain's CDR3 is CASSSEKAGGKGNQPQHF. The CDR3 DNA is TGTGCCAGCAGTTCCGAAAAGGCGGGGGGGAAGGGCAATCAGCCCCAGCATTTT.

The rearrangement joins TRBV11-2 to TRBJ1-5, with 9 bases fitting TRBD1. V gave up 3 bases and J gave up 5 bases; unmatched junction bases: 2. Germline-derived CDR1 and CDR2 are SGHAT and FQNNGV. The CDR3 consists of 14 residues. The chain's CDR3 is CASSLGQGDQPQHF. CDR3 DNA: TGTGCCAGCAGCTTGGGACAGGGAGATCAGCCCCAGCATTTT.

The chain couples TRBV4-2 to TRBJ2-2, with D maybe TRBD2 (5 bases). This CDR3 has 15 residues. Per germline, CDR1 LGHNA and CDR2 YNFKEQ. V was trimmed by 0 bases and J by 7 bases, leaving 12 bases between them. The CDR3 nucleotides read TGTGCCAGCAGCCAAGAAGGTAATAGCGTCGGGGAGCTGTTTTTT. Its protein is CASSQEGNSVGELFF.

The V call is TRBV27, the J call TRBJ1-1; TRBD1 is a possible D gene (6 bases). The CDR3 is 13 amino acids. Trimming shortened V by 6 bases and J by 1 base, and 9 bases separated the two germline ends. Germline V gives CDR1 MNHEY, CDR2 SMNVEV (reference sequence). CDR3 region: CASSPGQNTEAFF. For the CDR3, the DNA is TGTGCCAGCAGCCCGGGACAGAACACTGAAGCTTTCTTT.

This clone was picked up one time. This rearrangement joins TRBV5-1 to TRBJ2-7, with D possibly TRBD1 on 5 matching bases. CDR1 and CDR2 from the germline V gene are SGHRS and YFSETQ. V lost 4 bases, J lost 1 base, and 21 bases lay in between. The length of the CDR3 is 17 residues. The CDR3 sequence: CASSNSLGQGESYEQYF. Written as DNA, the CDR3 is TGCGCCAGCAGCAACTCCTTAGGGCAGGGTGAGTCCTACGAGCAGTACTTC.

The J gene is TRBJ2-3, the V gene TRBV9, with D possibly matching TRBD2 (6 bases). The V end was cut by 3 bases, the J end by 4 bases, with 15 bases between. CDR3 length equals 15 residues. Germline V gives CDR1 SGDLS, CDR2 YYNGEE. The CDR3 sequence is CASSARDWGSDTQYF. CDR3 in DNA: TGTGCCAGCAGCGCCCGGGACTGGGGGTCAGATACGCAGTATTTT.

This clone came up a few times. The chain employs TRBV7-9 and TRBJ1-1; 7 bases line up with TRBD1. CDR1 and CDR2 from the germline V gene are SEHNR and FQNEAQ (reference sequence). The V gene end was trimmed by 5 bases and the J gene end by 3 bases; junction bases not matched to a gene: 6. The CDR3 consists of 14 residues. DNA of the CDR3: TGTGCCAGCAGCCAGACAGGGATTTACACTGAAGCTTTCTTT. Encoded protein: CASSQTGIYTEAFF.

The chain recombines TRBV7-8 with TRBJ1-3; no firm D call. From germline, CDR1 is SGHVS and CDR2 FQNEAQ. The V and J ends lost 5 bases and 3 bases respectively, with 11 bases between them. This CDR3 is built from 14 residues. The CDR3 sequence is CASSPSGLGNTIYF. CDR3 DNA sequence: TGTGCCAGCAGCCCGTCGGGTCTTGGAAACACCATATATTTT.

The genes are TRBV10-2 and TRBJ2-2, with 7 bases aligning to TRBD1. The CDR3 runs to 13 residues. Germline loops: CDR1 WSHSY, CDR2 SAAADI. J gave up 1 base and V 9 bases, and 2 bases lay outside the gene matches. CDR3: CARWDRNTGELFF. CDR3 DNA: TGCGCCAGGTGGGACAGGAACACCGGGGAGCTGTTTTTT.

The chain joins TRBV19 to TRBJ2-2; possibly TRBD1 for D (6 bases). The CDR3 has 15 residues. Germline V gene data show CDR1 as LNHDA and CDR2 as SQIVND (reference sequence). Trimming cost V 2 bases and J 3 bases, with 10 bases left between them. The CDR3 bases are TGTGCCAGTAGTATACAGGGGCCGGACACCGGGGAGCTGTTTTTT. Amino acid sequence: CASSIQGPDTGELFF.

The chain uses TRBV7-9 and TRBJ1-2; 8 bases are shared with TRBD1. Looked up from germline, CDR1 is SEHNR and CDR2 is FQNEAQ (reference sequence). With 4 bases clipped from V and 5 bases from J, the junction kept 12 bases outside the gene matches. The CDR3 has 16 residues. CDR3: CASSSRRGPGPYGYTF. In DNA, the CDR3 is TGTGCCAGCAGCTCACGCAGGGGGCCTGGCCCATATGGCTACACCTTC. The full variable domain, its missing parts supplied by reference TRBV7-9 and TRBJ1-2, is DTGVSQNPRHKITKRGQNVTFRCDPISEHNRLYWYRQTLGQGPEFLTYFQNEAQLEKSRLLSDRFSAERPKGSFSTLEIQRTEQGDSAMYLCASSSRRGPGPYGYTFGSGTRLTVV.